This T cell receptor (beta chain) was recovered during a study of cytomegalovirus exposure and HLA in healthy donors. Study context: As released early, the data held roughly 85 million unique TCRs from HLA-typed donors.

Concerning this clone: Its antigen is not identified.

Study findings and constraints: A later analysis reported that several of the most significant clusters appeared to be linked to common viral pathogens, among them Epstein-Barr virus.

The germline gives CDR1 SGHTA, CDR2 FQGNSA. The V and J ends lost 2 bases and 3 bases respectively, with 6 bases between them. This CDR3 has 13 amino acids. PCR involved 60 Vbeta and 13 Jbeta primers. Profiled with immunoSEQ multiplex PCR; TCRdb holds only in-frame clones, not every one. The table includes more than 80,000 clones, 65% to 75% detected once. This receptor was identified in a female donor in good health and CMV-seropositive. Sequenced: PBMCs. V and J are TRBV7-2 and TRBJ2-3; D might be TRBD1 (5 bases). The CDR3 spells CASSLTGTDTQYF. As DNA, the CDR3 is TGTGCCAGCAGCTTAACAGGAACAGATACGCAGTATTTT. The full variable domain, in which reference TRBV7-2 and TRBJ2-3 provide the parts outside the CDR3, is GAGVSQSPSNKVTEKGKDVELRCDPISGHTALYWYRQSLGQGLEFLIYFQGNSAPDKSGLPSDRFSAERTGGSVSTLTIQRTQQEDSAVYLCASSLTGTDTQYFGPGTRLTVL.